The rows below give T cell receptor beta chains drawn from one sample of a study of T cells after yellow fever vaccination. TCRdb reprocessed the 5' RACE reads with MiXCR, giving one entry per CDR3 protein. The sample lists under 550,000 distinct CDR3 sequences, just over 20% occurring once. This sample comprised PBMCs, obtained 20 to 25 days after the first yellow fever vaccination. All receptors derive from a young man who received the YFV17D yellow fever vaccine. Both conserved end residues are part of each CDR3. Each record gives: D gene, V gene, clone size, J gene, CDR3 protein, CDR3 DNA. The D gene is left open where the match is weak. Some rows mark clone size as missing; the rest say once, few, many or name a class of expanded clone.

TRBD1,TRBV11-2,NA,TRBJ1-2,CASSSPRDRSYGYTF,TGTGCCAGCAGCTCCCCCCGGGACAGGAGCTATGGCTACACCTTC
TRBD2,TRBV27,NA,TRBJ2-1,CASSLRTSGSSNNEQFF,TGTGCCAGCAGTCTCCGGACTAGCGGAAGCTCCAACAATGAGCAGTTCTTC
NA,TRBV6-2/TRBV6-3,NA,TRBJ2-3,CASSYSAVHATDTQYF,TGTGCCAGCAGTTACTCCGCTGTGCACGCCACAGATACGCAGTATTTT
NA,TRBV6-1,NA,TRBJ2-5,CASSENGAGALVQYF,TGTGCCAGCAGTGAAAACGGGGCAGGGGCGCTGGTCCAGTACTTC
NA,TRBV7-9,few,TRBJ2-3,CASLGGTQYF,TGTGCCAGCCTAGGAGGAACGCAGTATTTT
NA,TRBV18,few,TRBJ2-1,CASSPPNRADEQFF,TGTGCCAGCTCACCACCTAACAGGGCGGATGAGCAGTTCTTC
NA,TRBV4-3,few,TRBJ1-6,CASSHPGTPSALHF,TGCGCCAGCAGCCATCCCGGGACACCTTCCGCCCTCCACTTT
NA,TRBV4-1,NA,TRBJ1-2,CASSQGDTIPSGYTF,TGCGCCAGCAGCCAAGGGGACACCATACCGTCGGGCTACACCTTC
NA,TRBV7-2,many,TRBJ2-3,CASSPNTDTQYF,TGTGCCAGCAGCCCAAACACAGATACGCAGTATTTT
NA,TRBV5-1,NA,TRBJ2-2,CASSVGSETGELFF,TGCGCCAGCAGCGTCGGTTCAGAGACCGGGGAGCTGTTTTTT
NA,TRBV2,NA,TRBJ2-1,CASSEGRPSNEQFF,TGTGCCAGCAGTGAAGGCAGGCCGAGCAATGAGCAGTTCTTC
NA,TRBV6-1,few,TRBJ2-1,CASGLGGYNEQFF,TGTGCCAGTGGACTGGGGGGTTACAATGAGCAGTTCTTC
NA,TRBV2,NA,TRBJ1-2,CASSEGSYGYTF,TGTGCCAGCAGTGAGGGCTCCTATGGCTACACCTTC
NA,TRBV6-4,NA,TRBJ2-2,CASSLPGTTNTGELFF,TGTGCCAGCAGCCTGCCTGGGACCACGAACACCGGGGAGCTGTTTTTT
NA,TRBV7-9,few,TRBJ2-5,CAIVPGAVWETQYF,TGTGCCATCGTCCCCGGGGCGGTATGGGAGACCCAGTACTTC
TRBD2,TRBV20-1,NA,TRBJ2-3,CSARSSGGATDTQYF,TGCAGTGCTAGGTCTAGCGGGGGGGCGACAGATACGCAGTATTTT
NA,TRBV20-1,few,TRBJ2-3,CSASSSQGFTDTQYF,TGCAGTGCTAGCTCAAGTCAGGGGTTCACAGATACGCAGTATTTT
NA,TRBV5-1,few,TRBJ1-1,CASSLDPGQLNTEAFF,TGCGCCAGCAGCTTGGACCCCGGGCAGCTGAACACTGAAGCTTTCTTT
TRBD1,TRBV28,NA,TRBJ2-4,CASRAPGTGLLQYF,TGTGCCAGCAGGGCCCCCGGGACAGGGTTACTTCAGTACTTC
NA,TRBV7-9,NA,TRBJ2-3,CASSLGFQNTQYF,TGTGCCAGCAGCTTAGGGTTTCAGAATACGCAGTATTTT
NA,TRBV20-1,few,TRBJ1-2,CSAGGGGGYRGYGYTF,TGCAGTGCTGGCGGAGGAGGGGGGTATCGCGGCTATGGCTACACCTTC
NA,TRBV7-2,NA,TRBJ1-3,CASSSGRRNTIYF,TGTGCCAGCAGCTCGGGACGGAGAAACACCATATATTTT
NA,TRBV16,NA,TRBJ1-2,CASSPHITRQGFYGYTF,TGTGCCAGCAGCCCCCACATCACACGGCAAGGATTCTATGGCTACACCTTC
NA,TRBV29-1,NA,TRBJ2-4,CSVDKGEGQNIQYF,TGCAGCGTCGACAAGGGCGAAGGGCAAAACATTCAGTACTTC
NA,TRBV10-3,few,TRBJ1-1,CAIMGGRATEAFF,TGTGCCATCATGGGGGGGCGGGCGACTGAAGCTTTCTTT
NA,TRBV19,NA,TRBJ2-2,CASSMRGWNTGELFF,TGTGCCAGTAGTATGCGAGGTTGGAACACCGGGGAGCTGTTTTTT
NA,TRBV7-3,few,TRBJ2-7,CASSSFPGPYEQYF,TGTGCCAGCAGTTCATTTCCGGGACCTTACGAGCAGTACTTC
NA,TRBV4-3,few,TRBJ2-7,CASSQDGRDLPEQYF,TGCGCCAGCAGCCAAGACGGCAGGGACCTTCCCGAGCAGTACTTC
TRBD1,TRBV24-1,NA,TRBJ2-2,CATSDPRQGVGELFF,TGTGCCACCAGTGACCCCCGACAGGGCGTCGGGGAGCTGTTTTTT
TRBD1,TRBV5-1,few,TRBJ2-1,CASSLEGTWDSKQFF,TGCGCCAGCAGCTTGGAAGGTACTTGGGACAGTAAGCAGTTCTTC
NA,TRBV5-1,NA,TRBJ2-3,CASSRVGVLGTDTQYF,TGCGCCAGCAGCCGGGTGGGGGTGCTGGGCACAGATACGCAGTATTTT
TRBD1,TRBV19,few,TRBJ1-5,CASSGTGVDQPQHF,TGTGCCAGTAGCGGGACAGGGGTCGACCAGCCCCAGCATTTT
NA,TRBV7-9,many,TRBJ1-1,CASSFRNTEAFF,TGTGCCAGCAGTTTCCGGAACACTGAAGCTTTCTTT
NA,TRBV20-1,NA,TRBJ1-2,CSARERGDYGYTF,TGCAGTGCTAGAGAAAGGGGGGACTATGGCTACACCTTC
NA,TRBV6-2/TRBV6-3,once,TRBJ2-1,CASSYEVGGLNEQFF,TGTGCCAGCAGTTACGAAGTGGGAGGACTCAATGAGCAGTTCTTC
TRBD2,TRBV5-1,many,TRBJ2-7,CASSLETSPYEQYF,TGCGCCAGCAGCTTGGAGACTAGCCCCTACGAGCAGTACTTC
TRBD1,TRBV29-1,few,TRBJ1-1,CSVSRSGTGVNTEAFF,TGCAGCGTTTCCCGGAGCGGGACAGGAGTGAACACTGAAGCTTTCTTT
TRBD2,TRBV6-1,NA,TRBJ2-3,CASWLAGDPKSTDTQYF,TGTGCCAGCTGGCTAGCGGGGGATCCTAAATCCACAGATACGCAGTATTTT
NA,TRBV4-1,few,TRBJ2-1,CASMFLDEQFF,TGCGCCAGCATGTTTTTAGATGAGCAGTTCTTC
TRBD2,TRBV7-3,few,TRBJ2-5,CASSLMAGGKVTQYF,TGTGCCAGCAGCTTAATGGCGGGGGGGAAGGTGACCCAGTACTTC
NA,TRBV5-1,NA,TRBJ2-1,CASKSSYNEQFF,TGCGCCAGCAAGAGCTCCTACAATGAGCAGTTCTTC
TRBD2,TRBV6-5,few,TRBJ2-5,CASSYSGLAGLQETQYF,TGTGCCAGCAGTTACTCAGGACTAGCGGGTCTACAAGAGACCCAGTACTTC
NA,TRBV14,NA,TRBJ2-1,CASSQGSFPVSYNEQFF,TGTGCCAGCAGCCAAGGGAGCTTTCCTGTCTCCTACAATGAGCAGTTCTTC
TRBD1,TRBV5-4,NA,TRBJ2-2,CASSFTLTGGSGELFF,TGTGCCAGCAGCTTCACTCTAACAGGGGGCTCCGGGGAGCTGTTTTTT
NA,TRBV3-1,NA,TRBJ2-3,CASSQVITDTQYF,TGTGCCAGCAGCCAAGTTATCACAGATACGCAGTATTTT
NA,TRBV7-6,few,TRBJ2-2,CASSSSGRGTGELFF,TGTGCCAGCAGCTCATCGGGAAGAGGCACCGGGGAGCTGTTTTTT
TRBD2,TRBV20-1,NA,TRBJ2-1,CSAKAGDRNEQFF,TGCAGTGCTAAAGCGGGGGACCGGAATGAGCAGTTCTTC
TRBD1,TRBV30,NA,TRBJ1-2,CAWSVLAGGGGYTF,TGTGCCTGGAGTGTACTCGCAGGGGGTGGTGGCTACACCTTC
NA,TRBV7-2,few,TRBJ2-5,CASSLGGGALETQYF,TGTGCCAGCAGCTTAGGAGGGGGGGCCTTAGAGACCCAGTACTTC